This T cell receptor (beta chain) came from a study of blood T cell repertoires in COVID-19. Across the study: The United States, Italy and Spain provided the acute and convalescent COVID-19 samples. Sources were T cells, B-cell-depleted T cells, or PBMCs; the material itself was cDNA or gDNA.

Trimming stripped 4 bases from V and 6 bases from J, with 24 bases between. Germline CDR1 SEHNR, CDR2 FQNEAQ (reference sequence). There are 17 residues in the CDR3. In the authors' methods: Reference gene primer amplification yielded estimated nucleated cell counts. The data were produced by immunoSEQ multiplex PCR, yet TCRdb's version contains in-frame clones alone and is incomplete. Clone size and the V and J calls come from that table; the DNA yielded D and trimming. The sample records roughly 190,000 clones, around nine tenths being singletons. The specimen was peripheral blood. The sequence was collected from a woman aged 40 to 50 who had recovered from COVID-19. The V gene is TRBV7-9, the J gene TRBJ1-1, with D perhaps matching TRBD1 (5 bases). CDR3 amino acids: CASSSGRTDGGDAEAFF. CDR3 in DNA: TGTGCCAGCAGCTCCGGACGGACGGACGGGGGGGACGCTGAAGCTTTCTTT.